This T cell receptor beta chain is drawn from a study of post-analysis software for immune sequencing data. Study-wide findings and caveats: The study found TRBV5-6, TRBV5-1 and TRBV20-1 among about 5 TRBV segments more frequent in patients than controls.

The CDR3 totals 15 residues. CDR1 is MNHEY and CDR2 is SVGEGT in the germline V gene. V was pared by 3 bases and J by 5 bases, with 13 bases between. Unique molecular identifiers were present in the TCR beta cDNA libraries. TCRdb reprocessed the PCR reads via MiXCR and lists one record per CDR3 protein. The data hold hundreds of thousands of distinct CDR3 sequences, with roughly 30% observed a single time. As regards this clonotype: What it recognizes is unknown.

The sequenced sample was blood. The chain uses TRBV6-2 or TRBV6-3 and TRBJ2-2, with unresolved D. The sequence came from a girl between 10 and 17 years old with multiple sclerosis. This CDR3 is CASSYTGQSTGELFF. The CDR3 bases are TGTGCCAGCAGTTATACCGGGCAATCAACCGGGGAGCTGTTTTTT.